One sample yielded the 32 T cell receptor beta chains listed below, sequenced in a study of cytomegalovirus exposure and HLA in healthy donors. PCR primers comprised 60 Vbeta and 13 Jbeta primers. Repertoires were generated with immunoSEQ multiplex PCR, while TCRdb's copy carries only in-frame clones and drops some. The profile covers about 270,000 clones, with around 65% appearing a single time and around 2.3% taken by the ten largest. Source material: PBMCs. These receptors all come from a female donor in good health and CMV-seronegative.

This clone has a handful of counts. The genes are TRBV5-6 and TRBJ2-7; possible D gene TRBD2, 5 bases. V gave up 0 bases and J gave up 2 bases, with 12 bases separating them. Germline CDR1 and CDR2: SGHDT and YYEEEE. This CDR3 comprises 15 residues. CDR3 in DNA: TGTGCCAGCAGCTTGGACGGCGGGCCCGCCTACGAGCAGTACTTC. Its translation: CASSLDGGPAYEQYF.

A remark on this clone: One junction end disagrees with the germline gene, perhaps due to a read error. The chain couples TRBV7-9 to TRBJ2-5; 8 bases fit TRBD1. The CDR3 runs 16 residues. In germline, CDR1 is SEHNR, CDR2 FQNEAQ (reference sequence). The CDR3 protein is CSSSLGGTGSQETQYF. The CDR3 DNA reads TGTTCCAGCAGCTTAGGGGGGACAGGAAGCCAAGAGACCCAGTACTTC.

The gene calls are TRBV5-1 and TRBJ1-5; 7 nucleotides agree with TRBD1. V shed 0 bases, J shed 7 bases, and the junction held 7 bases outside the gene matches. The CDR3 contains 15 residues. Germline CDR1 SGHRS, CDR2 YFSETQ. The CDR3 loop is CASSLGLDRAQPQHF. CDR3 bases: TGCGCCAGCAGCTTGGGGCTCGACAGGGCCCAGCCCCAGCATTTT.

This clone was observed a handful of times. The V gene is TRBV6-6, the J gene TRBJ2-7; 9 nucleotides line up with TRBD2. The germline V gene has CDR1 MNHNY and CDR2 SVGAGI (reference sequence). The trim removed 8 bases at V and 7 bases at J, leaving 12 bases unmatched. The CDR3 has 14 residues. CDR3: CASFSGSSGGEQYF. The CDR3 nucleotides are TGTGCCAGCTTTAGCGGGAGTTCTGGAGGTGAGCAGTACTTC.

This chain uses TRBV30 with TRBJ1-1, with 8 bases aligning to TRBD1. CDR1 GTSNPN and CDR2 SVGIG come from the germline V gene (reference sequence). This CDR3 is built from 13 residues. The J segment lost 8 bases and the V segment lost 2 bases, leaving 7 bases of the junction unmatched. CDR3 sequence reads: CAWSLTGQAEAFF. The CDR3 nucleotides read TGTGCCTGGAGTCTCACGGGACAGGCGGAAGCTTTCTTT. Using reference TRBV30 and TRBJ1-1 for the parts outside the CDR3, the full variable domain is SQTIHQWPATLVQPVGSPLSLECTVEGTSNPNLYWYRQAAGRGLQLLFYSVGIGQISSEVPQNLSASRPQDRQFILSSKKLLLSDSGFYLCAWSLTGQAEAFFGQGTRLTVV.

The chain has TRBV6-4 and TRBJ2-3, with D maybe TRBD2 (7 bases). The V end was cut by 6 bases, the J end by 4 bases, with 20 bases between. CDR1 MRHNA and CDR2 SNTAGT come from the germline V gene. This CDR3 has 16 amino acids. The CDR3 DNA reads TGTGCCAGCAGACACCCCGGAGGGGGAGGGCCAGATACGCAGTATTTT. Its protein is CASRHPGGGGPDTQYF.

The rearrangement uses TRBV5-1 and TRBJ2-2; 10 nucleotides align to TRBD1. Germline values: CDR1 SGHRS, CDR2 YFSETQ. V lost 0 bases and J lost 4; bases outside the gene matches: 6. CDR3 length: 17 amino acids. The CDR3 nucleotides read TGCGCCAGCAGCTTGGTCTCGTGGACAGGGGGCACCGGGGAGCTGTTTTTT. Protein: CASSLVSWTGGTGELFF.

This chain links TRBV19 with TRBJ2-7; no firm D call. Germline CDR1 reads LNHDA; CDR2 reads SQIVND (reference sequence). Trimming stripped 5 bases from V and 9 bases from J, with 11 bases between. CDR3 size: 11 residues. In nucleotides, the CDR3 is TGTGCCAGTAGTGGCATTCGAGGGCAGTACTTC. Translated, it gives CASSGIRGQYF.

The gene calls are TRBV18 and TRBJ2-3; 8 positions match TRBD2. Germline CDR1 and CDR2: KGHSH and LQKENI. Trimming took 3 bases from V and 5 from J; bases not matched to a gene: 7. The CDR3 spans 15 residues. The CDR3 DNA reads TGTGCCAGCTCACCGAGCGGGAGTGGGGGAGATACGCAGTATTTT. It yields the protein CASSPSGSGGDTQYF.

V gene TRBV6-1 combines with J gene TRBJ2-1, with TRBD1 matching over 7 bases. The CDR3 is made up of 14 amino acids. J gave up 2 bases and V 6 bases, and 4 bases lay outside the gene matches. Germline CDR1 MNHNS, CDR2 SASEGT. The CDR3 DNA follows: TGTGCCAGCAGGGGACAGCCAGCCTACAATGAGCAGTTCTTC. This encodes CASRGQPAYNEQFF.

The CDR3 spells CASSLTPSARGTDTQYF. CDR3 bases: TGTGCCAGCAGTTTAACCCCTAGCGCTAGGGGCACAGATACGCAGTATTTT. This rearrangement joins TRBV27 to TRBJ2-3, with D possibly matching TRBD2 (6 bases). V was clipped by 2 bases and J by 1 base, with 16 bases between them. The CDR3 sequence is 17 residues long. CDR1 is MNHEY, CDR2 SMNVEV, per germline (reference sequence).

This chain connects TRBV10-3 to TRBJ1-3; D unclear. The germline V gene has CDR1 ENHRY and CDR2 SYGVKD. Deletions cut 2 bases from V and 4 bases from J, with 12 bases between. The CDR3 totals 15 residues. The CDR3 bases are TGTGCCATCAGTGAGGAGAGGCCGGGGGGAAACACCATATATTTT. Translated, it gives CAISEERPGGNTIYF.

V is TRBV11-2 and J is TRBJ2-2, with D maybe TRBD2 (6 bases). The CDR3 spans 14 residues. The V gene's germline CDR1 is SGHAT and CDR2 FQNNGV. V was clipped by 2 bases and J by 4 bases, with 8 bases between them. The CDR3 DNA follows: TGTGCCAGCAGCTTACAGGGAGGCACCGGGGAGCTGTTTTTT. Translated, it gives CASSLQGGTGELFF. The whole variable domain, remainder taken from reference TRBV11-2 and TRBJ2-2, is EAGVAQSPRYKIIEKRQSVAFWCNPISGHATLYWYQQILGQGPKLLIQFQNNGVVDDSQLPKDRFSAERLKGVDSTLKIQPAKLEDSAVYLCASSLQGGTGELFFGEGSRLTVL.

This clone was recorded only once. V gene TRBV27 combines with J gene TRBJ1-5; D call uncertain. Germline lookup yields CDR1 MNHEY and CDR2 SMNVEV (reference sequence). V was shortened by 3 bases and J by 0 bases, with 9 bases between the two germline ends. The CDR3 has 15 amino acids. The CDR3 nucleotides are TGTGCCAGCAGTTTGGCCGCCTTTAGCAATCAGCCCCAGCATTTT. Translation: CASSLAAFSNQPQHF.

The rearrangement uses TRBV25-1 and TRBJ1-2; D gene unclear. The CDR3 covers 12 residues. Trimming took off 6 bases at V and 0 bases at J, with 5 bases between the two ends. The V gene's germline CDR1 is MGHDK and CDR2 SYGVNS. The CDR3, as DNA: TGTGCCAGCAGCGCAGCTAACTATGGCTACACCTTC. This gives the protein CASSAANYGYTF.

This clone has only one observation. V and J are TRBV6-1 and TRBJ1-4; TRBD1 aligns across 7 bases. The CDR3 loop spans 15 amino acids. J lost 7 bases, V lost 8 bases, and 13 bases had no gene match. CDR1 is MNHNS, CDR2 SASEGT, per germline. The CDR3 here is CASHLSQGDSEKLFF. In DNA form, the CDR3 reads TGTGCCAGCCACCTTTCGCAGGGGGACTCTGAAAAACTGTTTTTT.

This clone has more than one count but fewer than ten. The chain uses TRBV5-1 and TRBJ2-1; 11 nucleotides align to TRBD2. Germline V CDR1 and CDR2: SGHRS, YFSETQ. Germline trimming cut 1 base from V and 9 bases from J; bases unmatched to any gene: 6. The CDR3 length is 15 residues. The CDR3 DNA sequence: TGCGCCAGCAGCTTGCAACTAGCGGGAGACGGTGAGCAGTTCTTC. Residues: CASSLQLAGDGEQFF.

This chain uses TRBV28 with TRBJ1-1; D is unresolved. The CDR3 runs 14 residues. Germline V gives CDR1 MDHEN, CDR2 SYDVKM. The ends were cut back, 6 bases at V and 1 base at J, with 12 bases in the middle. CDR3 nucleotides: TGTGCCAGCAGAGAGGGTGTACCGAACACTGAAGCTTTCTTT. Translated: CASREGVPNTEAFF.

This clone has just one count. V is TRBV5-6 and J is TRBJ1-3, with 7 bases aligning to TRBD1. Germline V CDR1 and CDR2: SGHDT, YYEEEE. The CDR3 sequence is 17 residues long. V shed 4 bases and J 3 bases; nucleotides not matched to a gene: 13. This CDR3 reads CASSLWTGRDFGNTIYF. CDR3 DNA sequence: TGTGCCAGCAGCCTCTGGACAGGACGGGACTTTGGAAACACCATATATTTT. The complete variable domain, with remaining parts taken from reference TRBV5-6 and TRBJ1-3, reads DAGVTQSPTHLIKTRGQQVTLRCSPKSGHDTVSWYQQALGQGPQFIFQYYEEEERQRGNFPDRFSGHQFPNYSSELNVNALLLGDSALYLCASSLWTGRDFGNTIYFGEGSWLTVV.

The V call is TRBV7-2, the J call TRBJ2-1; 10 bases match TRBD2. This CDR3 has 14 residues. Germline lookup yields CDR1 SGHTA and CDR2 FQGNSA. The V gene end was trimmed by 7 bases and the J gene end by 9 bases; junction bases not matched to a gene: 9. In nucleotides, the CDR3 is TGTGCCAGCACCCTAGCGGGAGAAATGACTGAGCAGTTCTTC. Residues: CASTLAGEMTEQFF.

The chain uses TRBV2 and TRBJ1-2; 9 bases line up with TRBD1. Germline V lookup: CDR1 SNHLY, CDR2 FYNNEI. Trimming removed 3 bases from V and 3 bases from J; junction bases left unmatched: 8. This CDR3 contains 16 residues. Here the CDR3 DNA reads TGTGCCAGCAGTGAGCTGGGGACAGGGTATGACTATGGCTACACCTTC. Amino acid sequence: CASSELGTGYDYGYTF.

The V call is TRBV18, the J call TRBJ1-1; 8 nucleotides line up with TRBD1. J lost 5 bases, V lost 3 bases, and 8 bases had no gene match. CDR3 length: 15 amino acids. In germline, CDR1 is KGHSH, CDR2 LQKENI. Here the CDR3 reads CASSPPGTGRTEAFF. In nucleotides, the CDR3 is TGTGCCAGCTCACCTCCCGGGACAGGCCGAACTGAAGCTTTCTTT.

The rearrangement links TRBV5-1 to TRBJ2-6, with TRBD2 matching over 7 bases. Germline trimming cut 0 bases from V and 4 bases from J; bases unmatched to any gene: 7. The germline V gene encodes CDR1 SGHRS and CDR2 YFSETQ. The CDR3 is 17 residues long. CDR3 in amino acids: CASSLGGEGSGANVLTF. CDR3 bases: TGCGCCAGCAGCTTGGGCGGGGAGGGATCCGGGGCCAACGTCCTGACTTTC.

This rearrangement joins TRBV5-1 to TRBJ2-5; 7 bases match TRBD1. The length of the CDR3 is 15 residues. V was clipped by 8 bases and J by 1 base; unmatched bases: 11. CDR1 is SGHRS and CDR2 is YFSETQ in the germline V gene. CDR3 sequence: CARPLRQGFQETQYF. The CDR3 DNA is TGCGCCAGGCCACTCCGACAGGGTTTCCAAGAGACCCAGTACTTC.

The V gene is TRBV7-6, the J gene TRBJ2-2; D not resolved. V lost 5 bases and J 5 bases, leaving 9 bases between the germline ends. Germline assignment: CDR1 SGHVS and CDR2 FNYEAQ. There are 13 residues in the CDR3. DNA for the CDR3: TGTGCCAGCAGCCCCAGAACAACCGGGGAGCTGTTTTTT. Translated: CASSPRTTGELFF.

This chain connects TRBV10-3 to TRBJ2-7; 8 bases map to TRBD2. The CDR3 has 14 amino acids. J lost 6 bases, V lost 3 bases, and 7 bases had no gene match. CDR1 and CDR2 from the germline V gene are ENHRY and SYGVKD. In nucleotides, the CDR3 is TGTGCCATCAGTGAATCGAGACTAGCGAGCGAGCAGTACTTC. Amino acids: CAISESRLASEQYF.

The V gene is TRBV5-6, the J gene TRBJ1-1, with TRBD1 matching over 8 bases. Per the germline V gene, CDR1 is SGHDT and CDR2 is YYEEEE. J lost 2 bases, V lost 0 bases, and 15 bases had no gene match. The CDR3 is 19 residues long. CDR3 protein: CASSLGLYRGSLANTEAFF. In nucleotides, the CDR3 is TGTGCCAGCAGCTTGGGCCTCTACAGGGGGAGCTTGGCTAACACTGAAGCTTTCTTT.

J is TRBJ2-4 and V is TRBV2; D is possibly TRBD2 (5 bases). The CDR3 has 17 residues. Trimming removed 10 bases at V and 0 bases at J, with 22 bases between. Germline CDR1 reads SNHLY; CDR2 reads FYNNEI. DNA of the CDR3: TGTGCCACCGTCGACTTTGCAGCGGACCAAGCCAAAAACATTCAGTACTTC. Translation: CATVDFAADQAKNIQYF.

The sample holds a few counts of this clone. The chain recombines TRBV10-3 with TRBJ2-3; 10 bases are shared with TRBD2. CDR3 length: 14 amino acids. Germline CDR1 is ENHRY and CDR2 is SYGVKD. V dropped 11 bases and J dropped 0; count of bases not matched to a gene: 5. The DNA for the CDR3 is TGTGCCGCCCAGACTAGCGGGAGCACAGATACGCAGTATTTT. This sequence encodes CAAQTSGSTDTQYF.

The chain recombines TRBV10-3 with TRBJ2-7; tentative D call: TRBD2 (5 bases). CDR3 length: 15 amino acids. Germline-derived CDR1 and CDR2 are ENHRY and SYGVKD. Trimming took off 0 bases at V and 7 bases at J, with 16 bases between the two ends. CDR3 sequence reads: CAISESFPRGVEQYF. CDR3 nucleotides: TGTGCCATCAGTGAGTCGTTCCCCCGGGGAGTAGAGCAGTACTTC.

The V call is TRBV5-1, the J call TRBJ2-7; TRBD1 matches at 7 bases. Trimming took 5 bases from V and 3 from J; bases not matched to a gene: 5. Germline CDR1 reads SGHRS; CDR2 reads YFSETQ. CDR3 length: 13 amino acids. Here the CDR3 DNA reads TGCGCCAGCAGACCTACAGGGGTCTACGAGCAGTACTTC. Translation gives CASRPTGVYEQYF.

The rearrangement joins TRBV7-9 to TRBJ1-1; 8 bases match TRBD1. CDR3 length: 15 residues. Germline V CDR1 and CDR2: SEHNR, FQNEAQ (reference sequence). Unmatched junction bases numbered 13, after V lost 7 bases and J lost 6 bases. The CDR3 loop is CASTYSRQGRAEAFF. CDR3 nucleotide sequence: TGTGCCAGCACCTACTCTAGACAGGGGCGGGCTGAAGCTTTCTTT.